The 19 T cell receptor beta chains below were found in one sample sequenced in a study of OX40 agonist ivuxolimab in advanced cancers. Libraries were prepared by immunoSEQ multiplex PCR; TCRdb keeps only in-frame clonotypes and omits some of them. The sample carries roughly 68,000 clones, roughly 80% recorded once. Sequenced here: CD4+ or CD8+ T cells sorted from blood, sampled in a trial of the OX40 agonist ivuxolimab. Receptor source: an adult with an advanced solid tumor such as melanoma, head and neck, liver or kidney cancer.

This chain joins TRBV11-3 and TRBJ2-1; D is unclear. This CDR3 is built from 13 residues. Germline V gene lookup returns CDR1 SGHNT and CDR2 YENEEA. V was clipped by 0 bases and J by 10 bases, with 10 bases between them. DNA of the CDR3: TGTGCCAGCAGCTTAGAGTTGGGCCAAGAGCAGTTCTTC. It is translated as CASSLELGQEQFF.

The V and J genes are TRBV7-6 and TRBJ2-3; unclear D gene. Germline CDR1 and CDR2: SGHVS and FNYEAQ. There are 14 residues in the CDR3. V was shortened by 2 bases and J by 2 bases, with 8 bases between the two germline ends. The CDR3 sequence: CASSLLQATDTQYF. DNA for the CDR3: TGTGCCAGCAGCTTATTGCAGGCCACAGATACGCAGTATTTT.

The sample holds one count of this clone. The chain uses TRBV5-1 and TRBJ1-1, with TRBD1 identical over 8 bases. V was clipped by 3 bases and J by 1 base; unmatched bases: 8. The CDR3 length is 16 residues. CDR1 is SGHRS, CDR2 YFSETQ, per germline. CDR3 sequence reads: CASSYDRGGTNTEAFF. The CDR3 bases are TGCGCCAGCAGCTATGACAGGGGAGGGACGAACACTGAAGCTTTCTTT.

On this clone itself: Mismatch with germline at one junction end may stem from a read error. V gene TRBV9 combines with J gene TRBJ1-3; D is possibly TRBD1 (6 bases). Germline V gives CDR1 SGDLS, CDR2 YYNGEE. CDR3 length: 12 residues. CDR3 region: CASRDSGNTMYF. Written as DNA, the CDR3 is TGTGCCAGCAGGGACAGTGGAAACACCATGTATTTT.

The genes are TRBV6-1 and TRBJ1-5; D is ambiguous. Trimming took 7 bases from V and 0 from J, leaving 13 bases between them. The germline V gene has CDR1 MNHNS and CDR2 SASEGT. The CDR3 sequence is 15 residues long. The CDR3 sequence is CASTLEVNSNQPQHF. The CDR3 DNA is TGTGCCAGCACCTTGGAGGTGAATAGCAATCAGCCCCAGCATTTT.

The J gene is TRBJ2-2, the V gene TRBV5-1; D gene ambiguous. Trimming stripped 4 bases from V and 6 bases from J, with 13 bases between. Per germline, CDR1 SGHRS and CDR2 YFSETQ. This CDR3 spans 14 amino acids. CDR3 region: CASSLPQRAGELFF. The CDR3 DNA reads as TGCGCCAGCAGCCTACCTCAAAGGGCCGGGGAGCTGTTTTTT. Variable domain in full (rest from reference TRBV5-1 and TRBJ2-2): KAGVTQTPRYLIKTRGQQVTLSCSPISGHRSVSWYQQTPGQGLQFLFEYFSETQRNKGNFPGRFSGRQFSNSRSEMNVSTLELGDSALYLCASSLPQRAGELFFGEGSRLTVL.

J is TRBJ1-1 and V is TRBV7-9, with no clear D. The V gene's germline CDR1 is SEHNR and CDR2 FQNEAQ (reference sequence). The CDR3 is made up of 14 amino acids. Trimming stripped 5 bases from V and 0 bases from J, with 10 bases between. Written as DNA, the CDR3 is TGTGCCAGCAGCGTGACGGTAATGAACACTGAAGCTTTCTTT. It codes for CASSVTVMNTEAFF.

The V and J genes are TRBV6-1 and TRBJ2-7, with D possibly TRBD1 on 6 matching bases. The CDR3 consists of 14 residues. CDR1 and CDR2 from the germline V gene are MNHNS and SASEGT. V lost 3 bases to trimming and J lost 5 bases, with 14 bases between them. CDR3 loop: CASSEGNRAHEQYF. DNA of the CDR3: TGTGCCAGCAGTGAGGGAAACAGGGCCCACGAGCAGTACTTC.

Here the CDR3 reads CASRRTGGASEKLFF. In nucleotides, the CDR3 is TGCGCCAGCAGACGGACAGGGGGCGCGAGTGAAAAACTGTTTTTT. The chain uses TRBV5-1 and TRBJ1-4; 11 bases map to TRBD1. With V trimmed by 5 bases and J by 7 bases, 7 bases remained unmatched. The CDR3 is 15 amino acids. The V gene's germline CDR1 is SGHRS and CDR2 YFSETQ.

The chain is built from TRBV9 and TRBJ2-3; D gene ambiguous. Germline V gene lookup returns CDR1 SGDLS and CDR2 YYNGEE. This CDR3 comprises 15 residues. Trimming left V 0 bases short and J 0 bases short, with 8 bases between. CDR3 amino acids: CASSVGRSSTDTQYF. The DNA of the CDR3 is TGTGCCAGCAGCGTAGGGCGGTCTAGCACAGATACGCAGTATTTT. The full variable domain, with the rest looked up from reference TRBV9 and TRBJ2-3, is DSGVTQTPKHLITATGQRVTLRCSPRSGDLSVYWYQQSLDQGLQFLIQYYNGEERAKGNILERFSAQQFPDLHSELNLSSLELGDSALYFCASSVGRSSTDTQYFGPGTRLTVL.

The rearrangement joins TRBV7-9 to TRBJ1-2, with a possible D match to TRBD1 (5 bases). The length of the CDR3 is 12 residues. Germline V gene lookup returns CDR1 SEHNR and CDR2 FQNEAQ (reference sequence). The V end lost 8 bases, the J end lost 2 bases, and 9 bases lay between the germline ends. The CDR3 is CASGQGNYGYTF. CDR3 DNA sequence: TGTGCCAGCGGGCAGGGCAACTATGGCTACACCTTC.

The J gene is TRBJ2-3, the V gene TRBV15; D is unclear. CDR1 is LNHNV and CDR2 is YYDKDF in the germline V gene (reference sequence). The CDR3 runs to 13 residues. Trimming pared 2 bases from V and 4 bases from J, leaving 7 bases between. For the CDR3, the DNA is TGTGCCACCAGCAGACATCCCCCAGATACGCAGTATTTT. This codes for CATSRHPPDTQYF. The full variable domain, rest sourced from reference TRBV15 and TRBJ2-3, is DAMVIQNPRYQVTQFGKPVTLSCSQTLNHNVMYWYQQKSSQAPKLLFHYYDKDFNNEADTPDNFQSRRPNTSFCFLDIRSPGLGDTAMYLCATSRHPPDTQYFGPGTRLTVL.

V is TRBV18 and J is TRBJ1-4; TRBD1 aligns across 9 bases. This CDR3 comprises 16 residues. J lost 7 bases, V lost 3 bases, and 9 bases had no gene match. The germline V gene has CDR1 KGHSH and CDR2 LQKENI. The CDR3 nucleotides read TGTGCCAGCTCACCCCCATCGGGACAGGGCGGTGAAAAACTGTTTTTT. It specifies CASSPPSGQGGEKLFF.

This chain connects TRBV5-6 to TRBJ2-7; a weak D match, TRBD1 (5 bases). Germline V gene lookup returns CDR1 SGHDT and CDR2 YYEEEE. Trimming removed 4 bases from V and 1 base from J, with 15 bases in between. This CDR3 has 15 amino acids. CDR3 sequence: CASSRTGIGSYEQYF. The CDR3 DNA sequence: TGTGCCAGCAGCCGTACAGGTATTGGGTCCTACGAGCAGTACTTC.

V gene TRBV5-1 combines with J gene TRBJ2-1, with D tentatively TRBD1 or TRBD2 (5 bases each). Trimming left V 3 bases short and J 2 bases short, with 12 bases between. CDR1 SGHRS and CDR2 YFSETQ come from the germline V gene. The CDR3 is 15 residues long. CDR3 bases: TGCGCCAGCAGCTCCCCCGGGGCTCCCTACAATGAGCAGTTCTTC. It is translated as CASSSPGAPYNEQFF. The variable domain in full, completed from reference TRBV5-1 and TRBJ2-1, reads KAGVTQTPRYLIKTRGQQVTLSCSPISGHRSVSWYQQTPGQGLQFLFEYFSETQRNKGNFPGRFSGRQFSNSRSEMNVSTLELGDSALYLCASSSPGAPYNEQFFGPGTRLTVL.

This clone was seen only a few times. The chain carries TRBV14 and TRBJ2-7, with 9 positions matching TRBD1. V was clipped by 3 bases and J by 7 bases; unmatched bases: 10. The CDR3 totals 15 residues. CDR1 SGHDN and CDR2 FVKESK come from the germline V gene. The CDR3 nucleotides read TGTGCCAGCAGCCATACTGCTCCGGGACAGGGAGAGCAGTACTTC. This gives the protein CASSHTAPGQGEQYF.

The V and J genes are TRBV7-2 and TRBJ1-1; 7 bases agree with TRBD1. Per the germline V gene, CDR1 is SGHTA and CDR2 is FQGNSA. With 1 base clipped from V and 1 base from J, the junction kept 0 bases outside the gene matches. This CDR3 region has 14 residues. In DNA, the CDR3 is TGTGCCAGCAGCTTAGACAGGGGGAACACTGAAGCTTTCTTT. This sequence encodes CASSLDRGNTEAFF.

This clone was found a few times. This rearrangement joins TRBV6-1 to TRBJ1-1; no clear D. CDR3 size: 13 residues. With 6 bases removed from V and 0 bases from J, the gap between germline ends came to 8 bases. Per the germline V gene, CDR1 is MNHNS and CDR2 is SASEGT. The CDR3 region has the DNA TGTGCCAGCAGCTCTCAGATGAACACTGAAGCTTTCTTT. Amino acids: CASSSQMNTEAFF.

The gene calls are TRBV19 and TRBJ2-7; TRBD1 or TRBD2 may be the D gene (5 bases each). Germline assignment: CDR1 LNHDA and CDR2 SQIVND (reference sequence). The CDR3 runs to 14 residues. V gave up 10 bases and J gave up 1 base, with 17 bases separating them. CDR3 region: CATSWGLVSYEQYF. In DNA form, the CDR3 reads TGTGCCACCTCATGGGGGTTGGTGTCCTACGAGCAGTACTTC.